This T cell receptor (beta chain) is from a study of T cell repertoires in cytomegalovirus infection. General study results and limits: The ex vivo response showed dominance by HLA-C-restricted CMV-specific TCR beta clonotypes.

MiXCR was run by TCRdb on the reads, yielding one entry per CDR3 protein. The table lists some 150,000 distinct CDR3 sequences, about 6.3% of them singletons. Trimming stripped 0 bases from V and 5 bases from J, with 13 bases between. CDR1 ENHRY and CDR2 SYGVKD come from the germline V gene. This CDR3 has 15 amino acids. This clonotype was detected ten times or more. What it recognizes is unknown. The J gene is TRBJ2-5, the V gene TRBV10-3; a possible D gene is TRBD2 (6 bases). The TCR originated in a human donor in good health (CMV status not recorded). Some clones in this sample may be carry-over from other donors' samples. Sequencing input: PBMCs. The CDR3 protein is CAISESALAAETQYF. The CDR3 nucleotides are TGTGCCATCAGTGAGTCGGCACTAGCCGCCGAGACCCAGTACTTC.